These 15 T cell receptor beta chains originate from one sample sequenced in a study of cytomegalovirus exposure and HLA in healthy donors (dated by TCRdb to 2017 to 2019). Receptor amplification or capture employed the immunoSEQ multiplex PCR assay. For the multiplex PCR, a mixture combining 60 forward primers for TCR Vbeta segments and 13 reverse primers for TCR Jbeta segments was used. TCRdb holds this immuneACCESS table with in-frame rearrangements only. Some clones are missing; in checked studies, unresolved V genes explain under half, and the rest has no known cause. Within this sample are 60,000 or so clones, with over 65% of them counted one time only. The ten largest clonotypes hold about 37% of the sample. Material: PBMCs. Receptors were obtained from a man aged 35-49 years in good health and CMV-seropositive.

The rearrangement joins TRBV11-2 to TRBJ2-3; TRBD1 matches 8 bases. The CDR3 has 14 residues. With V trimmed by 6 bases and J by 5 bases, 7 bases remained unmatched. Germline V lookup: CDR1 SGHAT, CDR2 FQNNGV. The CDR3 spells CASRQGGHLDTQYF. The CDR3 nucleotides read TGTGCCAGCAGACAGGGGGGACACTTAGATACGCAGTATTTT.

The chain recombines TRBV5-1 with TRBJ2-6; no clear D gene. Trimming stripped 3 bases from V and 4 bases from J, with 8 bases between. The CDR3 is made up of 14 amino acids. Germline V gene sequence: CDR1 SGHRS, CDR2 YFSETQ. CDR3 nucleotides: TGCGCCAGCAGCTCACAGACAGGGGCCAACGTCCTGACTTTC. It is translated as CASSSQTGANVLTF.

The chain links TRBV6-5 to TRBJ2-7, with a weak D call TRBD2 (6 bases). The CDR3 is 13 residues long. Germline CDR1 is MNHEY and CDR2 is SVGAGI. Trimming pared 1 base from V and 3 bases from J, leaving 7 bases between. CDR3 coding DNA: TGTGCCAGCAGTTACTTCGGGGGCTACGAGCAGTACTTC. This encodes CASSYFGGYEQYF.

The J gene is TRBJ2-3, the V gene TRBV7-2, with 9 bases lining up with TRBD2. Germline V CDR1 and CDR2: SGHTA, FQGNSA. This CDR3 has 16 residues. J was trimmed by 3 bases and V by 5 bases; bases with no gene match: 9. CDR3: CASSLLGGGGTDTQYF. Written as DNA, the CDR3 is TGTGCCAGCAGCCTCCTCGGCGGGGGGGGAACAGATACGCAGTATTTT. Based on the CDR3 plus reference TRBV7-2 and TRBJ2-3, the full variable domain is GAGVSQSPSNKVTEKGKDVELRCDPISGHTALYWYRQSLGQGLEFLIYFQGNSAPDKSGLPSDRFSAERTGGSVSTLTIQRTQQEDSAVYLCASSLLGGGGTDTQYFGPGTRLTVL.

A few counts support this clone. J is TRBJ2-2 and V is TRBV5-4, with a tentative D call TRBD1 (6 bases). This CDR3 contains 17 residues. Per the germline V gene, CDR1 is SGHNT and CDR2 is YYREEE (reference sequence). V shed 0 bases and J shed 4 bases, with 16 bases lying between them. CDR3 DNA sequence: TGTGCCAGCAGCTTGGAGTTGCGCAGGGGAGTCACCGGGGAGCTGTTTTTT. Protein: CASSLELRRGVTGELFF.

The gene calls are TRBV6-1 and TRBJ1-1; 8 positions agree with TRBD1. The CDR3 runs to 15 residues. V lost 4 bases, J lost 7 bases, and 11 bases stayed unmatched. Germline V gene lookup returns CDR1 MNHNS and CDR2 SASEGT. In DNA, the CDR3 is TGTGCCAGCAGTGGGGGGCAGGGGGCGGTCGATGAAGCTTTCTTT. This gives the protein CASSGGQGAVDEAFF.

This clone has just a few counts. CDR3 bases: TGTGCCAGCAGCTTAGGGCAGGGGGTAACTGAAGCTTTCTTT. Amino acid sequence: CASSLGQGVTEAFF. The rearrangement links TRBV11-1 to TRBJ1-1; 7 bases fit TRBD1. The CDR3 extends over 14 amino acids. The germline V gene encodes CDR1 SGHAT and CDR2 FQDESV (reference sequence). V shed 1 base, J shed 5 bases, and the junction held 4 bases outside the gene matches.

This chain links TRBV7-8 with TRBJ1-2; possibly TRBD1 for D (5 bases). The CDR3 is 16 residues long. The V end lost 0 bases, the J end lost 6 bases, and 17 bases lay between the germline ends. The germline V gene encodes CDR1 SGHVS and CDR2 FQNEAQ. CDR3 in DNA: TGTGCCAGCAGCTTAGCGGGGACTAGCGATAATAATGGCTACACCTTC. This translates into CASSLAGTSDNNGYTF.

This clone was seen more than once but under ten times. The J gene is TRBJ1-4, the V gene TRBV27; 8 bases are shared with TRBD1. The CDR3 runs 17 residues. CDR1 and CDR2 from the germline V gene are MNHEY and SMNVEV (reference sequence). J gave up 5 bases and V 1 base, and 9 bases lay outside the gene matches. CDR3 protein: CASSLLRKTGANEKLFF. In DNA, the CDR3 is TGTGCCAGCAGTTTATTACGGAAGACAGGGGCGAATGAAAAACTGTTTTTT. Combining the CDR3 with reference TRBV27 and TRBJ1-4 gives the whole variable domain EAQVTQNPRYLITVTGKKLTVTCSQNMNHEYMSWYRQDPGLGLRQIYYSMNVEVTDKGDVPEGYKVSRKEKRNFPLILESPSPNQTSLYFCASSLLRKTGANEKLFFGSGTQLSVL.

This chain uses TRBV5-4 with TRBJ1-4; 11 nucleotides align to TRBD1. The CDR3 runs 14 residues. The J segment lost 7 bases and the V segment lost 4 bases, leaving 3 bases of the junction unmatched. The germline V gene has CDR1 SGHNT and CDR2 YYREEE (reference sequence). The chain's CDR3 is CASSMGQGVEKLFF. CDR3 in DNA: TGTGCCAGCAGCATGGGACAGGGGGTTGAAAAACTGTTTTTT. The whole variable domain, remainder taken from reference TRBV5-4 and TRBJ1-4, is ETGVTQSPTHLIKTRGQQVTLRCSSQSGHNTVSWYQQALGQGPQFIFQYYREEENGRGNFPPRFSGLQFPNYSSELNVNALELDDSALYLCASSMGQGVEKLFFGSGTQLSVL.

This chain uses TRBV19 with TRBJ1-1, with a weak D call TRBD1 (5 bases). V lost 5 bases, J lost 7 bases, and 8 bases lay in between. The CDR3 runs 11 residues. Germline V gene lookup returns CDR1 LNHDA and CDR2 SQIVND (reference sequence). CDR3 protein: CASSFTGEAFF. CDR3 nucleotides: TGTGCCAGTAGTTTCACAGGTGAAGCTTTCTTT. The full variable domain, with the rest looked up from reference TRBV19 and TRBJ1-1, is DGGITQSPKYLFRKEGQNVTLSCEQNLNHDAMYWYRQDPGQGLRLIYYSQIVNDFQKGDIAEGYSVSREKKESFPLTVTSAQKNPTAFYLCASSFTGEAFFGQGTRLTVV.

The CDR3 nucleotides are TGCGCCAGCAGTTCCGGGACTAGCGGAAGAACAGATACGCAGTATTTT. Translating it yields CASSSGTSGRTDTQYF. The V and J genes are TRBV10-2 and TRBJ2-3; 11 bases are shared with TRBD2. Per the germline V gene, CDR1 is WSHSY and CDR2 is SAAADI. CDR3 length equals 16 residues. Trimming removed 5 bases from V and 3 bases from J; junction bases left unmatched: 7.

The chain couples TRBV5-1 to TRBJ2-2; D not certain. V lost 1 base and J 0 bases, leaving 7 bases between the germline ends. The germline CDR1 and CDR2 sequences are SGHRS and YFSETQ. This CDR3 is built from 15 residues. The CDR3 spells CASSLQVSNTGELFF. The CDR3 coding sequence is TGCGCCAGCAGCTTGCAGGTTTCGAACACCGGGGAGCTGTTTTTT. Full variable domain (outside the CDR3, taken from reference TRBV5-1 and TRBJ2-2): KAGVTQTPRYLIKTRGQQVTLSCSPISGHRSVSWYQQTPGQGLQFLFEYFSETQRNKGNFPGRFSGRQFSNSRSEMNVSTLELGDSALYLCASSLQVSNTGELFFGEGSRLTVL.

V is TRBV9 and J is TRBJ1-1; no firm D call. CDR3 length equals 13 residues. CDR1 SGDLS and CDR2 YYNGEE come from the germline V gene. Trimming pared 4 bases from V and 2 bases from J, leaving 9 bases between. CDR3 sequence reads: CASSLQRNTEAFF. CDR3 nucleotide sequence: TGTGCCAGCAGCCTACAGAGAAACACTGAAGCTTTCTTT.

The chain uses TRBV7-9 and TRBJ2-7; 9 nucleotides line up with TRBD1. The CDR3 runs to 15 residues. V trimming: 1 base; J trimming: 5 bases; junction bases outside the gene matches: 6. The V gene's germline CDR1 is SEHNR and CDR2 FQNEAQ (reference sequence). The CDR3 loop is CASSLGQGEIDEQYF. CDR3 coding DNA: TGTGCCAGCAGCTTAGGACAGGGGGAAATCGACGAGCAGTACTTC.